This T cell receptor beta chain derives from a study of long-term antiretroviral therapy in people with HIV. Sequencing used immunoSEQ v3.0 at survey level. TCRdb keeps only in-frame clones here, not all; method: immunoSEQ multiplex PCR. The profile shows about 40,000 clones, more than 80% of them singletons. This clone appeared a single time. This CDR3 has 14 amino acids. Trimming removed 2 bases at V and 1 base at J, with 5 bases between. Germline CDR1 reads SGHTA; CDR2 reads FQGTGA. This sequence was found in a woman aged 50 to 60 with HIV. This rearrangement joins TRBV7-3 to TRBJ2-2, with D unclear. The sequences come from unsorted PBMCs, collected 3.1 years after starting antiretroviral therapy. CDR3 sequence: CASSLQENTGELFF. The CDR3 bases are TGTGCCAGCAGCTTACAGGAGAACACCGGGGAGCTGTTTTTT.